This T cell receptor beta chain was obtained from a study of PD-1 blockade in classical Hodgkin lymphoma. Study conclusions and caveats: Underlying causes for the observed repertoire differences were not defined, possibly disease activity or prior therapy.

The CDR3 has 19 amino acids. Unmatched junction bases numbered 13, after V lost 2 bases and J lost 8 bases. Germline V CDR1 and CDR2: MDHEN, SYDVKM. Clones were sequenced by immunoSEQ multiplex PCR, and TCRdb holds only the in-frame ones, with some missing. The repertoire holds 20,000 or so clones, with nearly 80% as singletons. Indicated time point: cycle 4 day 1 (C4D1), after less than 7 weeks of nivolumab. In every patient, relapse followed autologous stem cell transplantation, while exposure to brentuximab vedotin differed. Concerning this clone itself: Its antigen remains unidentified.

The chain carries TRBV28 and TRBJ1-6; 12 bases are shared with TRBD1. The source is a human donor with classical Hodgkin lymphoma. The sequences come from peripheral blood mononuclear cells (PBMCs), collected before the fourth cycle of nivolumab. The CDR3 region has the DNA TGTGCCAGCAGTTTACTGGGTGGGACAGGGGGCTTAAGGGATTCACCCCTCCACTTT. Translated: CASSLLGGTGGLRDSPLHF. Based on the CDR3 plus reference TRBV28 and TRBJ1-6, the full variable domain is DVKVTQSSRYLVKRTGEKVFLECVQDMDHENMFWYRQDPGLGLRLIYFSYDVKMKEKGDIPEGYSVSREKKERFSLILESASTNQTSMYLCASSLLGGTGGLRDSPLHFGNGTRLTVT.